One and the same sample provided the 21 T cell receptor beta chains below, sequenced in a study of cytomegalovirus exposure and HLA in healthy donors. The PCR made use of 60 Vbeta and 13 Jbeta primers. The repertoire was sequenced with immunoSEQ multiplex PCR; TCRdb's copy has only in-frame clones and lacks some. The profile shows some 120,000 clones, approximately 83% of them singletons. The sequenced sample was PBMCs. The receptors were gathered from a middle-aged woman in good health and CMV-seropositive.

The genes are TRBV4-1 and TRBJ1-2, with D maybe TRBD1 (5 bases). V was clipped by 1 base and J by 4 bases, with 19 bases between them. The CDR3 spans 17 residues. Germline-derived CDR1 and CDR2 are MGHRA and YSYEKL. CDR3 nucleotide sequence: TGCGCCAGCAGCCAAGTTGACGGACGGAGGGACCTCTATGGCTACACCTTC. It translates to CASSQVDGRRDLYGYTF.

The rearrangement links TRBV11-3 to TRBJ1-1; 10 nucleotides match TRBD1. This CDR3 comprises 13 residues. Trimming at V came to 6 bases and at J to 11 bases, leaving 9 bases not matched to a gene. The germline V gene encodes CDR1 SGHNT and CDR2 YENEEA. The CDR3 nucleotides read TGTGCCAGCAGGGGAGGGACAGGGGAAGAGGCTTTCTTT. It is translated as CASRGGTGEEAFF. Filled out from reference TRBV11-3 and TRBJ1-1, the complete variable domain reads EAGVVQSPRYKIIEKKQPVAFWCNPISGHNTLYWYLQNLGQGPELLIRYENEEAVDDSQLPKDRFSAERLKGVDSTLKIQPAELGDSAVYLCASRGGTGEEAFFGQGTRLTVV.

The chain uses TRBV6-1 and TRBJ2-1; TRBD1 might be the D (6 bases). The germline CDR1 and CDR2 sequences are MNHNS and SASEGT. Trimming took 4 bases from V and 10 from J, leaving 23 bases between them. This CDR3 comprises 16 residues. The CDR3 spells CASSGQTGLASLEQFF. Here the CDR3 DNA reads TGTGCCAGCAGTGGGCAAACAGGGCTTGCCTCATTGGAGCAGTTCTTC.

This rearrangement joins TRBV18 to TRBJ1-3, with a tentative D call TRBD1 (6 bases). V was pared by 6 bases and J by 1 base, with 13 bases between. The CDR3 totals 15 residues. Germline V lookup: CDR1 KGHSH, CDR2 LQKENI. The CDR3 loop reads CASSLKGGSGNTIYF. The CDR3 nucleotides read TGTGCCAGCTCGCTCAAAGGGGGTTCTGGAAACACCATATATTTT.

This clone occurred a few times. This sequence joins TRBV25-1 and TRBJ1-1; possible D gene TRBD1, 6 bases. Deletions cut 4 bases from V and 1 base from J, with 13 bases between. This CDR3 comprises 15 residues. Germline CDR1 reads MGHDK; CDR2 reads SYGVNS. CDR3 sequence reads: CASSGFGTTNTEAFF. The CDR3 DNA sequence: TGTGCCAGCAGTGGTTTTGGGACAACGAACACTGAAGCTTTCTTT.

J is TRBJ2-7 and V is TRBV5-4; perhaps TRBD1 as D (6 bases). This CDR3 contains 15 residues. The germline V and J ends were trimmed by 4 bases and 6 bases, with 20 bases remaining between them. CDR1 is SGHNT and CDR2 is YYREEE in the germline V gene (reference sequence). Here the CDR3 DNA reads TGTGCCAGCAGCACTAAGGCGAACAGGGTTGGCGAGCAGTACTTC. Translated: CASSTKANRVGEQYF.

V usage is TRBV5-1 and J usage is TRBJ2-5; 9 bases map to TRBD1. Near its end, the DNA agrees better with TRBJ2-7, so the J call may be wrong. This CDR3 contains 14 residues. The germline gives CDR1 SGHRS, CDR2 YFSETQ. The CDR3 here is CASSLGTGVGEQYF. In DNA, the CDR3 is TGCGCCAGCAGCTTGGGGACAGGGGTGGGCGAGCAGTACTTC.

V and J are TRBV5-1 and TRBJ2-3; the D is unclear. Per the germline V gene, CDR1 is SGHRS and CDR2 is YFSETQ. This CDR3 contains 15 residues. The V gene lost 0 bases and the J gene lost 0 bases, with 8 bases spanning the gap. The CDR3 region is CASSLDSTSTDTQYF. The CDR3 DNA reads as TGCGCCAGCAGCTTGGACTCTACTAGCACAGATACGCAGTATTTT. Drawing the rest from reference TRBV5-1 and TRBJ2-3, the complete variable domain is KAGVTQTPRYLIKTRGQQVTLSCSPISGHRSVSWYQQTPGQGLQFLFEYFSETQRNKGNFPGRFSGRQFSNSRSEMNVSTLELGDSALYLCASSLDSTSTDTQYFGPGTRLTVL.

This clone was seen only once. V gene TRBV15 combines with J gene TRBJ1-1; D call uncertain. V dropped 6 bases and J dropped 0 bases, with 8 bases sitting between them. CDR1 is LNHNV, CDR2 YYDKDF, per germline (reference sequence). This CDR3 contains 13 residues. CDR3 bases: TGTGCCACCAGGCGACTGATGAACACTGAAGCTTTCTTT. Translated: CATRRLMNTEAFF.

The J gene is TRBJ1-5, the V gene TRBV28; the D gene is possibly TRBD1 (5 bases). V shed 9 bases and J shed 1 base, with 13 bases lying between them. This CDR3 region has 14 residues. Per the germline V gene, CDR1 is MDHEN and CDR2 is SYDVKM. CDR3 sequence: CASFAGGSNQPQHF. CDR3 bases: TGTGCCAGTTTCGCCGGGGGGAGCAATCAGCCCCAGCATTTT.

The rearrangement links TRBV19 to TRBJ2-7, with TRBD1 identical over 8 bases. Germline-derived CDR1 and CDR2 are LNHDA and SQIVND (reference sequence). The V and J ends lost 3 bases and 4 bases, in that order; junction bases with no gene match: 11. The CDR3 extends over 16 amino acids. CDR3 bases: TGTGCCAGTAGTATTGCCTATCCGACAGGGGTATACGAGCAGTACTTC. As protein: CASSIAYPTGVYEQYF.

V usage is TRBV18 and J usage is TRBJ2-5; D is possibly TRBD1 (6 bases). The better agreement between TRBJ2-7 and the DNA end casts doubt on the J call. The germline CDR1 and CDR2 sequences are KGHSH and LQKENI. The CDR3 covers 16 residues. The chain's CDR3 is CASSPIIGQLSYEQYF. In DNA, the CDR3 is TGTGCCAGCTCACCGATAATAGGACAGCTCTCCTACGAGCAGTACTTC.

The chain joins TRBV4-3 to TRBJ2-4, with 7 bases identical to TRBD2. V lost 0 bases to trimming and J lost 7 bases; unmatched junction nucleotides: 6. CDR3 length: 15 amino acids. Per the germline V gene, CDR1 is LGHNA and CDR2 is YSLEER. The CDR3 reads CASSQEGSGANIQYF. The CDR3 nucleotides read TGCGCCAGCAGCCAAGAAGGGAGCGGGGCTAACATTCAGTACTTC.

The V gene is TRBV6-6, the J gene TRBJ1-1, with 10 bases matching TRBD1. The CDR3 covers 14 residues. Germline V gene data show CDR1 as MNHNY and CDR2 as SVGAGI (reference sequence). The ends lost 6 bases at V and 4 bases at J; junction bases unmatched: 5. The CDR3 spells CASRGQGRSTEAFF. The CDR3 nucleotides read TGTGCCAGCAGGGGACAGGGGAGGTCCACTGAAGCTTTCTTT.

This rearrangement joins TRBV29-1 to TRBJ2-2, with TRBD2 identical over 10 bases. Germline V gives CDR1 SQVTM, CDR2 ANQGSEA. The CDR3 spans 13 residues. V dropped 6 bases and J dropped 6; count of bases not matched to a gene: 4. The CDR3 is CSVGTSEAGELFF. The CDR3 nucleotides read TGCAGCGTAGGGACTAGCGAGGCCGGGGAGCTGTTTTTT.

The chain couples TRBV2 to TRBJ2-7; a possible D gene is TRBD2 (6 bases). Trimming removed 8 bases from V and 4 bases from J, with 15 bases in between. CDR3 length: 13 residues. Germline V gives CDR1 SNHLY, CDR2 FYNNEI. For the CDR3, the DNA is TGTGCCAGCCGCCTGACTAGTGGGTACGAGCAGTACTTC. Translated: CASRLTSGYEQYF.

The rearrangement uses TRBV7-9 and TRBJ2-5; 7 nucleotides line up with TRBD1. The end of the DNA aligns better with TRBJ2-7, so the J call may be wrong. Germline CDR1 SEHNR, CDR2 FQNEAQ (reference sequence). The CDR3 is made up of 15 amino acids. The CDR3 reads CASSSGWDSSYEQYF. In DNA, the CDR3 is TGTGCCAGCAGCTCCGGGTGGGACAGCTCCTACGAGCAGTACTTC.

The rearrangement links TRBV10-2 to TRBJ2-1; a weak D match, TRBD2 (5 bases). Germline CDR1 WSHSY, CDR2 SAAADI. The length of the CDR3 is 13 residues. The V gene lost 8 bases and the J gene lost 6 bases, with 14 bases spanning the gap. The CDR3 DNA reads TGCGCCAGCCGGGGTCTAGTATTCAATGAGCAGTTCTTC. Translated: CASRGLVFNEQFF.

The chain combines TRBV6-1 with TRBJ2-5; tentative D call: TRBD1 (5 bases). V was shortened by 1 base and J by 4 bases, with 13 bases between the two germline ends. The CDR3 is 15 amino acids. Germline loops: CDR1 MNHNS, CDR2 SASEGT. CDR3 coding DNA: TGTGCCAGCAGTGAAGGAAGAAGGGGCGCAGAGACCCAGTACTTC. It is translated as CASSEGRRGAETQYF.

The gene calls are TRBV4-1 and TRBJ2-7; 7 nucleotides match TRBD2. V gave up 0 bases and J gave up 7 bases; unmatched junction bases: 12. Germline CDR1 and CDR2: MGHRA and YSYEKL. CDR3 size: 16 residues. The CDR3: CASSQDWASGPGEQYF. In DNA form, the CDR3 reads TGCGCCAGCAGCCAAGATTGGGCTAGCGGACCAGGAGAGCAGTACTTC.

The V gene is TRBV19, the J gene TRBJ1-1, with 10 bases matching TRBD1. With V trimmed by 3 bases and J by 7 bases, 14 bases remained unmatched. This CDR3 region has 17 residues. Germline V gene lookup returns CDR1 LNHDA and CDR2 SQIVND (reference sequence). The CDR3 DNA sequence: TGTGCCAGTAGTATTTTAAAGGGGGACAGGGGCCGAAATGAAGCTTTCTTT. Protein product: CASSILKGDRGRNEAFF.